A single T cell receptor (beta chain) is shown here with its context. Its antigen is currently unknown. TCRdb keeps only in-frame clones here, not all; method: immunoSEQ multiplex PCR. The sample carries 90,000 to 150,000 clones, 80% to 90% recorded once. The sample comes from a study of T cell responses to AZD1222 COVID-19 vaccine. On the study more broadly: Pooled in the analysis were second doses at about 4 or about 12 weeks. Study-level points and caveats: Donors were largely white British and mainly female; clonal diversity was possibly underestimated.

V lost 7 bases and J lost 8, with 17 bases in between. The CDR3 is made up of 13 amino acids. Sequenced here: peripheral blood, sampled on day 0 of AZD1222 vaccination. This receptor was obtained from an adult in good health. The chain joins TRBV12-3 or TRBV12-4 to TRBJ1-1, with a weak D call TRBD1 (5 bases). CDR3 protein: CASTRDLNREAFF. DNA for the CDR3: TGTGCCAGCACCAGGGACCTGAACCGGGAAGCTTTCTTT.